This entry features one T cell receptor (beta chain) sequence. What it recognizes is unknown. These data come from a study of T cell responses to AZD1222 COVID-19 vaccine. Study results and limitations: Repertoire collection took place solely once the T cell response had peaked.

TCRdb's copy holds only in-frame clones and misses some; the assay was immunoSEQ multiplex PCR. This table holds under 85,000 clones, about 88% found once. The V and J ends lost 7 bases and 2 bases respectively, with 18 bases between them. This CDR3 contains 16 residues. CDR1 and CDR2 from the germline V gene are WSHSY and SAAADI. The sequencing used peripheral blood, collected on day 0 of AZD1222 vaccination. This chain links TRBV10-2 with TRBJ2-1; weak D call: TRBD2 (6 bases). This receptor was identified in an adult in good health. The CDR3 DNA sequence: TGCGCCAGCACTCCGGGACTCCTCTTGACCTACAATGAGCAGTTCTTC. This encodes CASTPGLLLTYNEQFF.